The 10 T cell receptor beta chains given below trace back to one sample, sequenced in a study of T cell changes during pregnancy in multiple sclerosis. Sequenced by immunoSEQ multiplex PCR; TCRdb stores in-frame clones only, minus some. The sample lists around 64,000 clones, over 90% occurring once. Here the sequenced sample was CD8+ T cells from peripheral blood mononuclear cells, taken in the third trimester of pregnancy. The receptor set was obtained from a female donor with multiple sclerosis, enrolled in a pregnancy study.

The CDR3 here is CASSQDPGSGNYNEQFF. CDR3 nucleotides: TGCGCCAGCAGCCAAGATCCGGGGTCTGGGAACTACAATGAGCAGTTCTTC. This chain joins TRBV4-3 and TRBJ2-1, with D possibly TRBD2 on 5 matching bases. The CDR3 length is 17 residues. Trimming removed 0 bases at V and 3 bases at J, with 15 bases between. CDR1 and CDR2 (germline): LGHNA, YSLEER.

The V call is TRBV7-2, the J call TRBJ2-1; 10 bases match TRBD2. The CDR3 length is 16 residues. CDR1 and CDR2 from the germline V gene are SGHTA and FQGNSA. Trimming at V came to 7 bases and at J to 8 bases, leaving 14 bases not matched to a gene. CDR3 sequence reads: CASTPRGLAGVDEQFF. CDR3 DNA: TGTGCCAGCACCCCTCGCGGGCTAGCGGGAGTGGATGAGCAGTTCTTC.

This chain links TRBV6-5 with TRBJ1-1, with 7 bases fitting TRBD1. CDR3 length: 15 amino acids. Germline CDR1 is MNHEY and CDR2 is SVGAGI. Trimming took 2 bases from V and 4 from J; bases not matched to a gene: 7. In DNA form, the CDR3 reads TGTGCCAGCAGTTACGGAGGGGGCGTAGGCACTGAAGCTTTCTTT. Its translation is CASSYGGGVGTEAFF.

The V gene is TRBV30, the J gene TRBJ1-1; D is perhaps TRBD1 (5 bases). The length of the CDR3 is 13 residues. The germline gives CDR1 GTSNPN, CDR2 SVGIG (reference sequence). V was pared by 3 bases and J by 3 bases, with 11 bases between. In DNA, the CDR3 is TGTGCCTGGAGCACAGGAGGGCACACTGAAGCTTTCTTT. Protein sequence: CAWSTGGHTEAFF.

The V call is TRBV27, the J call TRBJ2-2; 7 bases match TRBD1. Germline lookup yields CDR1 MNHEY and CDR2 SMNVEV (reference sequence). The CDR3 runs 17 residues. The V and J ends lost 6 bases and 2 bases, in that order; junction bases with no gene match: 12. CDR3 sequence reads: CASSLIRTGLNTGELFF. For the CDR3, the DNA is TGTGCCAGCAGCCTTATCAGGACAGGCTTAAACACCGGGGAGCTGTTTTTT.

V gene TRBV4-2 combines with J gene TRBJ2-3, with 8 nucleotides matching TRBD2. Germline V gene lookup returns CDR1 LGHNA and CDR2 YNFKEQ. The CDR3 is 17 residues long. J gave up 3 bases and V 0 bases, and 8 bases lay outside the gene matches. CDR3 region: CASSQDYSGSLTDTQYF. In DNA, the CDR3 is TGTGCCAGCAGCCAAGATTACAGCGGGAGTCTGACAGATACGCAGTATTTT.

V is TRBV19 and J is TRBJ2-4; TRBD2 matches 9 bases. Germline V lookup: CDR1 LNHDA, CDR2 SQIVND (reference sequence). The CDR3 is 18 residues long. The junction had 9 bases not matched to a gene; V was cut back by 2 bases and J by 1 base. This CDR3 is CASSIIAGTSGAKNIQYF. The CDR3 DNA is TGTGCCAGTAGTATAATAGCGGGAACTAGCGGGGCCAAAAACATTCAGTACTTC.

This clone turned up a few times. This chain joins TRBV30 and TRBJ1-1, with D possibly matching TRBD1 (5 bases). With 8 bases removed from V and 0 bases from J, the gap between germline ends came to 16 bases. The CDR3 loop spans 14 amino acids. Germline values: CDR1 GTSNPN, CDR2 SVGIG (reference sequence). The CDR3 DNA reads TGTGCCGTGGTGATGGGACTGATGAACACTGAAGCTTTCTTT. Translation: CAVVMGLMNTEAFF.

The J gene is TRBJ2-5, the V gene TRBV4-1, with TRBD2 identical over 11 bases. The CDR3 runs to 17 residues. Germline CDR1 is MGHRA and CDR2 is YSYEKL. V trimming: 0 bases; J trimming: 3 bases; junction bases outside the gene matches: 6. The CDR3 DNA reads TGCGCCAGCAGCCAAGATGAGGGACTAGCGGAGGAAGAGACCCAGTACTTC. Amino acid sequence: CASSQDEGLAEEETQYF.

The genes are TRBV27 and TRBJ2-1; TRBD1 might be the D (5 bases). The germline gives CDR1 MNHEY, CDR2 SMNVEV (reference sequence). CDR3 length: 14 amino acids. The germline V and J ends were trimmed by 5 bases and 3 bases, with 11 bases remaining between them. In DNA, the CDR3 is TGTGCCAGCAGTGAGGCAGGGAACTACAATGAGCAGTTCTTC. This sequence encodes CASSEAGNYNEQFF.